The rows below give T cell receptor beta chains drawn from one sample of a study of T cells in Graves' hyperthyroidism and ophthalmopathy. Each CDR3 protein gets one entry after TCRdb re-called the multiplex PCR reads with MiXCR. The sample yields some 700,000 distinct CDR3 sequences, roughly a sixth seen once. The material sequenced was blood. The receptor set was obtained from a man in his fifties or sixties with Graves' hyperthyroidism. The CDR3 runs from the conserved cysteine through the conserved F or W. Fields, in order: J gene, D gene, clone size, V gene, CDR3 protein, CDR3 DNA. A D gene is named only where the DNA matches it firmly. The size field is filled for only some rows; it gives once, few, many or a size class.

J gene: TRBJ1-2; D gene: NA; clone size: few; V gene: TRBV27; CDR3 protein: CASSSRRVDSYTF; CDR3 DNA: TGTGCCAGCAGTAGCCGACGGGTCGATAGCTACACCTTC
J gene: TRBJ2-7; D gene: NA; clone size: NA; V gene: TRBV15; CDR3 protein: CATSRDRNSYEQYF; CDR3 DNA: TGTGCCACCAGCAGAGACAGGAATTCCTACGAGCAGTACTTC
J gene: TRBJ2-3; D gene: NA; clone size: NA; V gene: TRBV7-9; CDR3 protein: CASSRGPRRTDTQYF; CDR3 DNA: TGTGCCAGCAGCCGCGGACCGAGGAGGACAGATACGCAGTATTTT
J gene: TRBJ2-5; D gene: TRBD2; clone size: many; V gene: TRBV27; CDR3 protein: CASIRRAGGGETQYF; CDR3 DNA: TGTGCCAGCATTAGAAGAGCGGGAGGTGGAGAGACCCAGTACTTC
J gene: TRBJ2-2; D gene: NA; clone size: many; V gene: TRBV7-6; CDR3 protein: CASSEVRAGELFF; CDR3 DNA: TGTGCCAGCAGCGAGGTCAGGGCCGGGGAGCTGTTTTTT
J gene: TRBJ2-7; D gene: TRBD1; clone size: few; V gene: TRBV29-1; CDR3 protein: CSVRQGDHYEQYF; CDR3 DNA: TGCAGCGTTAGACAGGGGGACCACTACGAGCAGTACTTC
J gene: TRBJ2-5; D gene: NA; clone size: NA; V gene: TRBV6-5; CDR3 protein: CASSYGAGQETQYF; CDR3 DNA: TGTGCCAGCAGTTACGGGGCGGGGCAAGAGACCCAGTACTTC
J gene: TRBJ1-2; D gene: TRBD1; clone size: once; V gene: TRBV6-1; CDR3 protein: CASSEAQGIGYGYTF; CDR3 DNA: TGTGCCAGCAGTGAAGCACAGGGGATCGGCTATGGCTACACCTTC
J gene: TRBJ2-3; D gene: TRBD2; clone size: NA; V gene: TRBV19; CDR3 protein: CASMATSGRRADTQYF; CDR3 DNA: TGTGCCAGTATGGCGACTAGCGGGAGGCGGGCAGATACGCAGTATTTT
J gene: TRBJ1-2; D gene: NA; clone size: many; V gene: TRBV7-9; CDR3 protein: CASSPSRSNYGYTF; CDR3 DNA: TGTGCCAGCAGCCCCTCACGTTCTAACTATGGCTACACCTTC
J gene: TRBJ2-1; D gene: TRBD2; clone size: many; V gene: TRBV2; CDR3 protein: CASDRLAGEVDNEQFF; CDR3 DNA: TGTGCCAGCGATCGACTAGCGGGAGAAGTCGACAATGAGCAGTTCTTC
J gene: TRBJ2-7; D gene: TRBD1; clone size: many; V gene: TRBV12-3/TRBV12-4; CDR3 protein: CASSPRSLDRDYEQYF; CDR3 DNA: TGTGCCAGCAGCCCACGGTCATTGGACAGGGACTACGAGCAGTACTTC
J gene: TRBJ2-3; D gene: NA; clone size: NA; V gene: TRBV27; CDR3 protein: CASSQSGPVLSGTDTQYF; CDR3 DNA: TGTGCCAGCTCACAGTCCGGGCCTGTCCTCTCGGGCACAGATACGCAGTATTTT
J gene: TRBJ1-1; D gene: NA; clone size: NA; V gene: TRBV20-1; CDR3 protein: CSAKGAGASNTEAFF; CDR3 DNA: TGCAGTGCTAAGGGAGCAGGGGCTTCGAACACTGAAGCTTTCTTT
J gene: TRBJ2-5; D gene: NA; clone size: many; V gene: TRBV3-1; CDR3 protein: CASSQDLRASTLGVQETQYF; CDR3 DNA: TGTGCCAGCAGCCAAGATCTTAGGGCCTCTACCCTTGGGGTCCAAGAGACCCAGTACTTC
J gene: TRBJ2-3; D gene: TRBD2; clone size: NA; V gene: TRBV11-3; CDR3 protein: CASSLASGSVDTQYF; CDR3 DNA: TGTGCCAGCAGCTTAGCTAGCGGGAGTGTGGATACGCAGTATTTT
J gene: TRBJ2-1; D gene: NA; clone size: NA; V gene: TRBV30; CDR3 protein: CAWSSGTREQFF; CDR3 DNA: TGTGCCTGGAGTAGTGGCACCCGGGAGCAGTTCTTC
J gene: TRBJ1-3; D gene: NA; clone size: NA; V gene: TRBV27; CDR3 protein: CASSPLGRAGNTIYF; CDR3 DNA: TGTGCCAGCAGTCCCCTAGGCAGGGCTGGAAACACCATATATTTT
J gene: TRBJ2-7; D gene: NA; clone size: NA; V gene: TRBV10-3; CDR3 protein: CAISPDSYEQYF; CDR3 DNA: TGTGCCATCAGCCCGGACAGCTACGAGCAGTACTTC
J gene: TRBJ2-3; D gene: NA; clone size: NA; V gene: TRBV20-1; CDR3 protein: CSAIKRIGTDTQYF; CDR3 DNA: TGCAGTGCTATAAAGCGTATCGGCACAGATACGCAGTATTTT
J gene: TRBJ2-1; D gene: TRBD2; clone size: NA; V gene: TRBV28; CDR3 protein: CASSQGRPRLAGAQFF; CDR3 DNA: TGTGCCAGCAGTCAGGGACGACCTAGACTAGCGGGAGCGCAGTTCTTC
J gene: TRBJ2-3; D gene: NA; clone size: few; V gene: TRBV10-3; CDR3 protein: CAISERGRGDADTQYF; CDR3 DNA: TGTGCCATCAGTGAGCGGGGGAGAGGAGACGCAGATACGCAGTATTTT
J gene: TRBJ2-1; D gene: TRBD2; clone size: few; V gene: TRBV12-3/TRBV12-4; CDR3 protein: CASSLWGGEVEQFF; CDR3 DNA: TGTGCCAGCAGCCTGTGGGGGGGAGAGGTTGAGCAGTTCTTC
J gene: TRBJ2-7; D gene: NA; clone size: NA; V gene: TRBV7-2; CDR3 protein: CASSFESRRTYEQYF; CDR3 DNA: TGTGCCAGCAGCTTTGAGTCGCGGCGAACCTACGAGCAGTACTTC
J gene: TRBJ2-3; D gene: TRBD1; clone size: few; V gene: TRBV29-1; CDR3 protein: CSGTGPGTDTQYF; CDR3 DNA: TGCAGCGGGACAGGGCCGGGCACAGATACGCAGTATTTT
J gene: TRBJ2-1; D gene: NA; clone size: many; V gene: TRBV12-5; CDR3 protein: CASGSSRGIEAYNEQFF; CDR3 DNA: TGTGCTAGTGGTTCATCTCGGGGGATTGAGGCTTACAATGAGCAGTTCTTC
J gene: TRBJ1-2; D gene: TRBD1; clone size: many; V gene: TRBV20-1; CDR3 protein: CSARDDILGQGPLGYTF; CDR3 DNA: TGCAGTGCTAGAGATGATATTCTGGGACAGGGACCCCTCGGCTACACCTTC
J gene: TRBJ2-6; D gene: NA; clone size: NA; V gene: TRBV19; CDR3 protein: CASSISKLGANVLTF; CDR3 DNA: TGTGCCAGTAGTATCAGTAAGCTGGGGGCCAACGTCCTGACTTTC
J gene: TRBJ2-3; D gene: NA; clone size: NA; V gene: TRBV4-3; CDR3 protein: CASSLEDHKQYF; CDR3 DNA: TGCGCCAGCAGCCTAGAAGACCATAAGCAGTATTTT
J gene: TRBJ2-7; D gene: TRBD2; clone size: NA; V gene: TRBV5-6; CDR3 protein: CASSLPSGRLTNYEQYF; CDR3 DNA: TGTGCCAGCAGCTTGCCAAGCGGGAGGCTTACGAACTACGAGCAGTACTTC
J gene: TRBJ2-7; D gene: TRBD1; clone size: NA; V gene: TRBV7-2; CDR3 protein: CASSSRGSPTEQYF; CDR3 DNA: TGTGCCAGCAGCTCCAGGGGGAGTCCTACCGAGCAGTACTTC
J gene: TRBJ1-1; D gene: NA; clone size: few; V gene: TRBV5-1; CDR3 protein: CASSLEGGRNTEAFF; CDR3 DNA: TGCGCCAGCAGCTTGGAAGGGGGAAGGAACACTGAAGCTTTCTTT
J gene: TRBJ1-1; D gene: NA; clone size: NA; V gene: TRBV7-9; CDR3 protein: CASSGRGGGGMNTEAFF; CDR3 DNA: TGTGCCAGCAGCGGAAGAGGGGGGGGGGGCATGAACACTGAAGCTTTCTTT
J gene: TRBJ2-1; D gene: NA; clone size: NA; V gene: TRBV5-6; CDR3 protein: CASSLLPGVNEQFF; CDR3 DNA: TGTGCCAGCAGCTTGTTGCCAGGAGTGAATGAGCAGTTCTTC
J gene: TRBJ2-3; D gene: TRBD2; clone size: many; V gene: TRBV28; CDR3 protein: CASSSILAGRTDTQYF; CDR3 DNA: TGTGCCAGCAGTTCCATTCTAGCGGGGCGCACAGATACGCAGTATTTT
J gene: TRBJ2-2; D gene: NA; clone size: NA; V gene: TRBV4-3; CDR3 protein: CASSQEFRSVNTGELFF; CDR3 DNA: TGCGCCAGCAGCCAAGAGTTTCGGTCAGTTAACACCGGGGAGCTGTTTTTT
J gene: TRBJ1-1; D gene: TRBD1; clone size: many; V gene: TRBV27; CDR3 protein: CASSKGQTNTEAFF; CDR3 DNA: TGTGCCAGCAGCAAGGGACAGACTAACACTGAAGCTTTCTTT
J gene: TRBJ1-2; D gene: NA; clone size: many; V gene: TRBV11-2; CDR3 protein: CASSLDLATEVYGYTF; CDR3 DNA: TGTGCCAGCAGCTTAGATCTCGCGACGGAAGTCTATGGCTACACCTTC
J gene: TRBJ1-5; D gene: TRBD1; clone size: NA; V gene: TRBV4-1; CDR3 protein: CASIQVMDRSQPQHF; CDR3 DNA: TGCGCCAGCATCCAAGTTATGGACAGGTCTCAGCCCCAGCATTTT
J gene: TRBJ2-5; D gene: NA; clone size: NA; V gene: TRBV7-2; CDR3 protein: CASSFGWETQYF; CDR3 DNA: TGTGCCAGCAGCTTTGGGTGGGAGACCCAGTACTTC
J gene: TRBJ1-2; D gene: NA; clone size: many; V gene: TRBV27; CDR3 protein: CASSLSLAAGLYGYTF; CDR3 DNA: TGTGCCAGCAGTTTATCGCTTGCTGCGGGACTCTATGGCTACACCTTC
J gene: TRBJ1-5; D gene: NA; clone size: NA; V gene: TRBV2; CDR3 protein: CASRVQGYNQPQHF; CDR3 DNA: TGTGCCAGCAGAGTTCAGGGCTACAATCAGCCCCAGCATTTT
J gene: TRBJ2-7; D gene: TRBD2; clone size: many; V gene: TRBV11-2; CDR3 protein: CASSLVSRGDYEQYF; CDR3 DNA: TGTGCCAGCAGCTTAGTTTCCCGGGGGGACTACGAGCAGTACTTC
J gene: TRBJ1-2; D gene: TRBD1; clone size: many; V gene: TRBV6-5; CDR3 protein: CASSYGQGDYGYTF; CDR3 DNA: TGTGCCAGCAGTTACGGACAGGGGGACTATGGCTACACCTTC
J gene: TRBJ2-1; D gene: NA; clone size: many; V gene: TRBV2; CDR3 protein: CASSENWVDNEQFF; CDR3 DNA: TGTGCCAGCAGTGAAAATTGGGTGGACAATGAGCAGTTCTTC
J gene: TRBJ2-2; D gene: TRBD1; clone size: NA; V gene: TRBV7-9; CDR3 protein: CASIPRSGGGELFF; CDR3 DNA: TGTGCCAGCATCCCCCGGTCAGGGGGCGGGGAGCTGTTTTTT
J gene: TRBJ2-1; D gene: NA; clone size: few; V gene: TRBV10-3; CDR3 protein: CAISDRQTSYNEQFF; CDR3 DNA: TGTGCCATCAGTGATCGGCAGACCTCCTACAATGAGCAGTTCTTC
J gene: TRBJ1-1; D gene: NA; clone size: many; V gene: TRBV5-1; CDR3 protein: CASSRQSMNTEAFF; CDR3 DNA: TGCGCCAGCAGCCGACAGTCCATGAACACTGAAGCTTTCTTT
J gene: TRBJ2-5; D gene: NA; clone size: many; V gene: TRBV2; CDR3 protein: CASSALGLRETQYF; CDR3 DNA: TGTGCCAGCAGTGCCCTCGGGCTGCGGGAGACCCAGTACTTC
J gene: TRBJ2-1; D gene: NA; clone size: few; V gene: TRBV6-2/TRBV6-3; CDR3 protein: CATRLEIYNEQFF; CDR3 DNA: TGTGCCACCCGACTAGAAATCTACAATGAGCAGTTCTTC
J gene: TRBJ1-1; D gene: NA; clone size: many; V gene: TRBV3-1; CDR3 protein: CASSPRPLEQNTEAFF; CDR3 DNA: TGTGCCAGCAGTCCGCGTCCGTTGGAACAGAACACTGAAGCTTTCTTT
J gene: TRBJ2-2; D gene: TRBD2; clone size: many; V gene: TRBV13; CDR3 protein: CASSLSTGLAVTGELFF; CDR3 DNA: TGTGCCAGCAGCTTAAGTACCGGACTAGCGGTCACCGGGGAGCTGTTTTTT
J gene: TRBJ2-1; D gene: TRBD2; clone size: once; V gene: TRBV24-1; CDR3 protein: CATSDLSGYNEQFF; CDR3 DNA: TGTGCCACCAGTGACCTTAGCGGGTACAATGAGCAGTTCTTC
J gene: TRBJ2-7; D gene: TRBD1; clone size: many; V gene: TRBV9; CDR3 protein: CASSQMDRDPYEQYF; CDR3 DNA: TGTGCCAGCAGCCAAATGGACAGGGATCCCTACGAGCAGTACTTC
J gene: TRBJ1-4; D gene: TRBD1; clone size: NA; V gene: TRBV18; CDR3 protein: CASSGTGSTSTNEKLFF; CDR3 DNA: TGTGCCAGCTCCGGGACAGGGTCCACCTCAACTAATGAAAAACTGTTTTTT
J gene: TRBJ2-4; D gene: TRBD2; clone size: many; V gene: TRBV5-1; CDR3 protein: CASSLVAGGGIQYF; CDR3 DNA: TGCGCCAGCAGCTTGGTGGCGGGAGGGGGCATTCAGTACTTC
J gene: TRBJ1-6; D gene: TRBD1; clone size: NA; V gene: TRBV10-2; CDR3 protein: CASSDNQGALSSPLHF; CDR3 DNA: TGCGCCAGCAGTGATAATCAGGGGGCACTAAGTTCACCCCTCCACTTT
J gene: TRBJ2-7; D gene: NA; clone size: many; V gene: TRBV5-1; CDR3 protein: CASSRETEGYEQYF; CDR3 DNA: TGCGCCAGCAGCCGCGAGACCGAAGGCTACGAGCAGTACTTC